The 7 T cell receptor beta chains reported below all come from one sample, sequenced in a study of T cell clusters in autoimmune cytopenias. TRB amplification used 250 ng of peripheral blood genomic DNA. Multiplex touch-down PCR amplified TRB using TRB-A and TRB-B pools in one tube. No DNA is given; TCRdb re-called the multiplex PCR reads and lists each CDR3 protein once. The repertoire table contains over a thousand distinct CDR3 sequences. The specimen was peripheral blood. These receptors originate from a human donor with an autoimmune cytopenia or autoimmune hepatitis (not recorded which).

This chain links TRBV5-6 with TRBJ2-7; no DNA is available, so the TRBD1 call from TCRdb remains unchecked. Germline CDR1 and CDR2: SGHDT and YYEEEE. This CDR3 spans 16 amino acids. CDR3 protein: CASSLGLGTGGYEQYF.

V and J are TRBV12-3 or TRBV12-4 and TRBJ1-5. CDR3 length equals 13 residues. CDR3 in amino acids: CASSLYENQPQHF.

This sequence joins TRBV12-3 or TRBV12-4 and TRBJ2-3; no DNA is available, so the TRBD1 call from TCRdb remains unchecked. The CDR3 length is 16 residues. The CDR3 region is CASSLPGRGVMDTQYF.

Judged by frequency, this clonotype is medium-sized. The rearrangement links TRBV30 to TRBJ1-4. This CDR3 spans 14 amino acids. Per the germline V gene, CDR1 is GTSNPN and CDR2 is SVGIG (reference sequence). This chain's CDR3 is CAWNRGGAGEKLFF.

The CDR3 protein is CASSLIDRASEAFF. The genes are TRBV18 and TRBJ1-1; the D gene TCRdb calls, TRBD1, cannot be checked with no DNA. Germline CDR1 and CDR2: KGHSH and LQKENI. CDR3 length: 14 amino acids.

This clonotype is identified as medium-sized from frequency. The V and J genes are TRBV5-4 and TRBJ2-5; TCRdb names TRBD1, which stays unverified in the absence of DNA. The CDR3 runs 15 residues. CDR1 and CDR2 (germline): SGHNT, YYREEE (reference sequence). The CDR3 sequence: CASTFLTAPQETQYF. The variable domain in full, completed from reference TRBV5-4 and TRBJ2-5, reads ETGVTQSPTHLIKTRGQQVTLRCSSQSGHNTVSWYQQALGQGPQFIFQYYREEENGRGNFPPRFSGLQFPNYSSELNVNALELDDSALYLCASTFLTAPQETQYFGPGTRLLVL.

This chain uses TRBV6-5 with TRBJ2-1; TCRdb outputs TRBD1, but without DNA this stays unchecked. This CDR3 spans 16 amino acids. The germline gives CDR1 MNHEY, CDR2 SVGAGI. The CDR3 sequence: CASRQRWDRGHNEQFF.